One and the same sample provided the 23 T cell receptor beta chains below, sequenced in a study of blood T cells in healthy people across ages (dated by TCRdb to about 2015). Library creation used 5' RACE. These reads were obtained on an Illumina HiSeq 2500. A second PCR of roughly 7 to 12 cycles was performed with a sample-barcoded 5' primer and a J-beta primer mix. TCRdb's own reprocessing of the public reads used fastp at Q25 and MiXCR and kept productive beta chains. Records with the same CDR3 protein are collapsed into one entry carrying the most frequent genes and DNA. The table for this sample lists about 1.7 million distinct CDR3 sequences; under 30% of them were counted only once. Around 7.7% of the sample is in the top ten clones. The sample comprised blood. The receptors originated from a woman in her 30s in good health.

The chain is built from TRBV12-3 or TRBV12-4 and TRBJ2-1, with TRBD2 matching over 7 bases. This CDR3 region has 15 residues. Trimming removed 3 bases from V and 10 bases from J; junction bases left unmatched: 12. CDR3 region: CASSFSNRRRGEQFF. In nucleotides, the CDR3 is TGTGCCAGCAGTTTTTCAAATAGGAGGCGGGGGGAGCAGTTCTTC.

The chain joins TRBV7-2 to TRBJ1-4, with D possibly matching TRBD1 (6 bases). V was shortened by 1 base and J by 3 bases, with 9 bases between the two germline ends. Germline loops: CDR1 SGHTA, CDR2 FQGNSA. This CDR3 is 15 amino acids long. The CDR3: CASSLGGAPNEKLFF. The DNA for the CDR3 is TGTGCCAGCAGCTTAGGGGGGGCTCCTAATGAAAAACTGTTTTTT.

This chain joins TRBV28 and TRBJ2-5; D gene ambiguous. The CDR3 runs to 14 residues. Germline V gives CDR1 MDHEN, CDR2 SYDVKM. V dropped 4 bases and J dropped 1 base, with 10 bases sitting between them. The CDR3 region has the DNA TGTGCCAGCAGTTCCCCCCCCTTCCAAGAGACCCAGTACTTC. Its translation: CASSSPPFQETQYF.

This clonotype was detected only a few times. The chain has TRBV29-1 and TRBJ2-7, with D maybe TRBD1 (5 bases). Looked up from germline, CDR1 is SQVTM and CDR2 is ANQGSEA. V lost 0 bases and J lost 2, with 20 bases in between. This CDR3 has 17 amino acids. The CDR3 region is CSVEDNFLSAGTYEQYF. The CDR3 coding sequence is TGCAGCGTTGAAGATAATTTTCTGTCGGCAGGGACCTACGAGCAGTACTTC.

This clonotype was found once. Possible read error: a much larger clone is one base away. The V gene is TRBV10-3, the J gene TRBJ2-7; no firm D call. The CDR3 is 13 amino acids. The germline V gene has CDR1 ENHRY and CDR2 SYGVKD. This CDR3 is CTISEFSSYEQYF. The CDR3 DNA reads TGTACCATCAGTGAGTTTAGCTCCTACGAGCAGTACTTC.

This clonotype was seen at least ten times. This chain connects TRBV6-6 to TRBJ2-7; D gene uncertain. V was shortened by 8 bases and J by 4 bases, with 15 bases between the two germline ends. Germline-derived CDR1 and CDR2 are MNHNY and SVGAGI (reference sequence). CDR3 length: 13 amino acids. The CDR3 DNA follows: TGTGCCAGCCAATTTGGAAGCTCTTACGAGCAGTACTTC. Its protein product is CASQFGSSYEQYF.

This clonotype was counted many times. The chain couples TRBV29-1 to TRBJ2-1; a weak D match, TRBD2 (6 bases). The germline CDR1 and CDR2 sequences are SQVTM and ANQGSEA. This CDR3 has 10 residues. V lost 4 bases, J lost 10 bases, and 8 bases lay in between. The CDR3 loop reads CSVGLAEQFF. The DNA of the CDR3 is TGCAGCGTTGGTCTAGCGGAGCAGTTCTTC.

This clonotype was seen a few times. The CDR3 DNA reads as TGTGCCAGCAGTTTATTTGGTTCCCGGACAGATACGCAGTATTTT. This sequence encodes CASSLFGSRTDTQYF. V is TRBV12-3 or TRBV12-4 and J is TRBJ2-3; the D is unclear. Trimming shortened V by 2 bases and J by 3 bases, and 12 bases separated the two germline ends. The CDR3 runs 15 residues.

The chain employs TRBV29-1 and TRBJ2-5; maybe TRBD2 (6 bases). The germline CDR1 and CDR2 sequences are SQVTM and ANQGSEA. The CDR3 runs to 13 residues. V was clipped by 7 bases and J by 2 bases, with 14 bases between them. The DNA for the CDR3 is TGCAGCGCGGCGGGACGGGTTCAAGAGACCCAGTACTTC. Translated: CSAAGRVQETQYF.

This rearrangement joins TRBV20-1 to TRBJ2-3, with D perhaps TRBD2 (5 bases). Germline V lookup: CDR1 DFQATT, CDR2 SNEGSKA (reference sequence). The germline V and J ends were trimmed by 3 bases and 4 bases, with 14 bases remaining between them. The CDR3 loop spans 14 amino acids. The CDR3 loop is CSASPSGDADTQYF. CDR3 coding DNA: TGCAGTGCTAGTCCCAGCGGAGACGCAGATACGCAGTATTTT.

This chain links TRBV20-1 with TRBJ1-2; possible D gene TRBD1, 6 bases. The V gene's germline CDR1 is DFQATT and CDR2 SNEGSKA (reference sequence). This CDR3 spans 13 amino acids. V lost 6 bases and J lost 5, with 16 bases in between. This CDR3 is CSARPGQGYGYTF. DNA for the CDR3: TGCAGTGCGCGTCCCGGCCAGGGGTATGGCTACACCTTC.

This clonotype has just a few counts. The V call is TRBV7-8, the J call TRBJ2-7, with D maybe TRBD1 (5 bases). Trimming removed 5 bases from V and 3 bases from J, with 17 bases in between. Germline V gene lookup returns CDR1 SGHVS and CDR2 FQNEAQ. The CDR3 totals 15 residues. The CDR3 DNA follows: TGTGCCAGCAGCCCCCAAGGGCGTCAGGGCTACGAGCAGTACTTC. Translating it yields CASSPQGRQGYEQYF.

The J gene is TRBJ1-1, the V gene TRBV14, with D uncertain. Germline values: CDR1 SGHDN, CDR2 FVKESK. CDR3 length: 12 amino acids. Trimming left V 2 bases short and J 3 bases short, with 4 bases between. The CDR3 region has the DNA TGTGCCAGCAGCCAATTTGACACTGAAGCTTTCTTT. It is translated as CASSQFDTEAFF. The whole variable domain, remainder taken from reference TRBV14 and TRBJ1-1, is EAGVTQFPSHSVIEKGQTVTLRCDPISGHDNLYWYRRVMGKEIKFLLHFVKESKQDESGMPNNRFLAERTGGTYSTLKVQPAELEDSGVYFCASSQFDTEAFFGQGTRLTVV.

This clonotype has just a few counts. The chain carries TRBV6-2 or TRBV6-3 and TRBJ2-1, with 7 nucleotides matching TRBD2. CDR3 size: 15 residues. Per the germline V gene, CDR1 is MNHEY and CDR2 is SVGEGT. Germline trimming cut 7 bases from V and 4 bases from J; bases unmatched to any gene: 10. The CDR3: CASTNSGNTYNEQFF. The DNA of the CDR3 is TGTGCCAGCACTAACAGCGGGAATACATACAATGAGCAGTTCTTC.

CDR3 sequence: CATKVDAGEVNEQFF. In DNA, the CDR3 is TGTGCCACCAAGGTTGACGCGGGAGAGGTCAATGAGCAGTTCTTC. This sequence joins TRBV7-9 and TRBJ2-1; 7 bases match TRBD2. Germline values: CDR1 SEHNR, CDR2 FQNEAQ (reference sequence). V dropped 10 bases and J dropped 6; count of bases not matched to a gene: 15. The CDR3 has 15 amino acids.

This clonotype showed up many times. The chain uses TRBV4-1 and TRBJ2-5, with D perhaps being TRBD1 or TRBD2 (6 bases each). This CDR3 region has 16 residues. V dropped 4 bases and J dropped 2 bases, with 17 bases sitting between them. Germline CDR1 reads MGHRA; CDR2 reads YSYEKL. This CDR3 is CASSLGAGGPQETQYF. The CDR3 DNA follows: TGCGCCAGCAGCCTAGGAGCTGGGGGGCCGCAAGAGACCCAGTACTTC.

This clonotype was observed a handful of times. The junction differs from germline at one of its ends, possibly a read error. J is TRBJ2-5 and V is TRBV2, with TRBD2 as a possible D gene (5 bases). The V gene's germline CDR1 is SNHLY and CDR2 FYNNEI. This CDR3 spans 13 amino acids. CDR3: CASSVAWGETRYF. In DNA, the CDR3 is TGTGCCAGCAGTGTAGCCTGGGGAGAGACCCGGTACTTC.

This clonotype came up many times. The chain uses TRBV20-1 and TRBJ2-7; D unresolved. CDR3 size: 10 residues. Trimming removed 5 bases from V and 7 bases from J, with 9 bases in between. CDR1 DFQATT and CDR2 SNEGSKA come from the germline V gene (reference sequence). The CDR3 nucleotides read TGCAGTGCTCGTCTTGGGGAGCAGTACTTC. Amino acid sequence: CSARLGEQYF.

The genes are TRBV15 and TRBJ1-2; TRBD1 aligns across 7 bases. Germline V lookup: CDR1 LNHNV, CDR2 YYDKDF (reference sequence). CDR3 length equals 15 residues. The junction had 6 bases not matched to a gene; V was cut back by 1 base and J by 4 bases. CDR3 coding DNA: TGTGCCACCAGCAGAGGGAAAGGGGGCACCTATGGCTACACCTTC. Translation gives CATSRGKGGTYGYTF.

This clonotype was detected ten times or more. The chain is built from TRBV18 and TRBJ2-5, with no clear D. Germline V gene sequence: CDR1 KGHSH, CDR2 LQKENI. The CDR3 spans 13 residues. Trimming took off 3 bases at V and 4 bases at J, with 9 bases between the two ends. The CDR3 nucleotides read TGTGCCAGCTCACCTCTCGAGCGAGAGACCCAGTACTTC. Amino acids: CASSPLERETQYF.

This clonotype was seen repeatedly, ten times or more. The chain uses TRBV10-3 and TRBJ2-1, with 9 nucleotides matching TRBD1. Trimming removed 2 bases from V and 4 bases from J; junction bases left unmatched: 6. CDR1 is ENHRY and CDR2 is SYGVKD in the germline V gene. CDR3 size: 16 residues. CDR3 region: CAISEPPGQGYNEQFF. The CDR3 DNA reads as TGTGCCATCAGTGAGCCCCCGGGACAGGGATACAATGAGCAGTTCTTC.

This rearrangement joins TRBV28 to TRBJ2-1, with TRBD2 identical over 8 bases. The junction had 5 bases not matched to a gene; V was cut back by 0 bases and J by 4 bases. Germline V gives CDR1 MDHEN, CDR2 SYDVKM. The CDR3 has 16 residues. The CDR3 sequence: CASSLWGAGGYNEQFF. DNA of the CDR3: TGTGCCAGCAGTTTATGGGGCGCGGGGGGATACAATGAGCAGTTCTTC.

A note on this clonotype: With a much larger clone just one base away, this may be a read error. The V and J genes are TRBV7-2 and TRBJ2-1; D assignment may be TRBD1 or TRBD2 (5 bases each). The J call may be faulty, since TRBJ2-7 better matches the DNA end. The V gene's germline CDR1 is SGHTA and CDR2 FQGNSA. The CDR3 covers 15 residues. CDR3: CASSLAGTISDEQYF. DNA for the CDR3: TGTGCCAGCAGCTTAGCCGGGACGATCTCGGATGAGCAGTACTTC.